This TCR beta chain was captured by sequencing in a study of cytomegalovirus exposure and HLA in healthy donors. Study-level information: Early released data had tens of millions of unique TCRs, all coming from HLA-typed donors. Researchers found that approximately 85% of under 450 genotyped donors fell within the Caucasian-associated ancestry cluster. Whole-study results and caveats: An analysis done earlier found most TCR beta V segments productive about 87% or about 30% of the time. A later analysis reportedly found that, within productive TCRs, an Asian-associated ancestry cluster had fewer N-insertions than the mean observed across the roughly 610 donors.

On this clone itself: Its specificity is not known.

The CDR3 is made up of 13 amino acids. The V and J ends lost 2 bases and 9 bases respectively, with 11 bases between them. CDR1 is MNHEY and CDR2 is SVGAGI in the germline V gene. PCR involved 60 Vbeta and 13 Jbeta primers. The method was immunoSEQ multiplex PCR; TCRdb's version includes in-frame clones alone and lacks a portion of them. The data show some 140,000 clones, roughly 9.6% seen once. Sequencing was done on a sample of PBMCs. The receptor was isolated from a middle-aged woman in good health and CMV-seropositive. V gene TRBV6-5 combines with J gene TRBJ2-1; a possible D gene is TRBD1 (5 bases). The CDR3 DNA reads as TGTGCCAGCAGTTACAAAGGGGCGGTTGAGCAGTTCTTC. Its protein is CASSYKGAVEQFF.